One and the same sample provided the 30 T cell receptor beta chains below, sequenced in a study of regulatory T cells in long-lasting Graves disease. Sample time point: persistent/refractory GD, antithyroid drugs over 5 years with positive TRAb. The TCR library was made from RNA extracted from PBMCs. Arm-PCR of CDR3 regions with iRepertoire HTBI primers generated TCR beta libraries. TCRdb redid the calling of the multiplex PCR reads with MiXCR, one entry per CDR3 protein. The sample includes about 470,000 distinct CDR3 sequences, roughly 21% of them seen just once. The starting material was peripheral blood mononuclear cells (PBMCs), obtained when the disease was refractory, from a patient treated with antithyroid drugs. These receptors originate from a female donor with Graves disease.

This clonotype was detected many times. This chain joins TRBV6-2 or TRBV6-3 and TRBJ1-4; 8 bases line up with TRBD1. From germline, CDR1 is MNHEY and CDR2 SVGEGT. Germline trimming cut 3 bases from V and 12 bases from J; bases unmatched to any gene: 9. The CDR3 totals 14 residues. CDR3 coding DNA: TGTGCCAGCAGTTATGGGCAGGGGGCAGTTGAACTGTTTTTT. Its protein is CASSYGQGAVELFF.

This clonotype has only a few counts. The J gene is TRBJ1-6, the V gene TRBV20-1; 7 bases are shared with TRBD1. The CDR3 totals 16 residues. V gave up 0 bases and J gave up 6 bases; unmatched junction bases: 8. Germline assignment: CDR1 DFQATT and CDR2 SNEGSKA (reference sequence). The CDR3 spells CSARDLDRAINSPLHF. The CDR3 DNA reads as TGCAGTGCTAGAGATTTAGACAGGGCCATTAATTCACCCCTCCACTTT.

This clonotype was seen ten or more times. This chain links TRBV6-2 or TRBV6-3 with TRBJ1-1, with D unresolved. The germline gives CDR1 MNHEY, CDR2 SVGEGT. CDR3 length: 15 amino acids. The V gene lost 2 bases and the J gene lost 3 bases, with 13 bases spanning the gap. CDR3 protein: CASSYLRHTDTEAFF. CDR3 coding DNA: TGTGCCAGCAGTTACCTCCGACATACCGACACTGAAGCTTTCTTT.

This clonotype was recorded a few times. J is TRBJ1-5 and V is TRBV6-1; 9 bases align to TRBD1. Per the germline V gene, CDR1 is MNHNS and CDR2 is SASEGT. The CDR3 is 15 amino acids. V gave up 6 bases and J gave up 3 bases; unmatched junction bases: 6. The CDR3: CASRPGQGYNQPQHF. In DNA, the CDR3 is TGTGCCAGCAGACCGGGACAGGGTTACAATCAGCCCCAGCATTTT.

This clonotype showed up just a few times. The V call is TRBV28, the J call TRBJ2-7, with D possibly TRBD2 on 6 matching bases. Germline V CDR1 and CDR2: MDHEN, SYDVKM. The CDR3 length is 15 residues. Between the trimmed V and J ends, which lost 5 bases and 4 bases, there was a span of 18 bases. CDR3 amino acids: CASSGTSSLLYEQYF. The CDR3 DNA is TGTGCCAGCAGTGGTACTAGCTCCCTCTTGTACGAGCAGTACTTC.

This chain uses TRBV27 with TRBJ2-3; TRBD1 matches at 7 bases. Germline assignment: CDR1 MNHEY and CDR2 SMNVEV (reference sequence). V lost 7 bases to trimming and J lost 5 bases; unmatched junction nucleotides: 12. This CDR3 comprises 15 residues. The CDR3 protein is CASTQTGRSIDTQYF. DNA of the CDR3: TGTGCCAGCACCCAGACAGGGCGAAGTATAGATACGCAGTATTTT.

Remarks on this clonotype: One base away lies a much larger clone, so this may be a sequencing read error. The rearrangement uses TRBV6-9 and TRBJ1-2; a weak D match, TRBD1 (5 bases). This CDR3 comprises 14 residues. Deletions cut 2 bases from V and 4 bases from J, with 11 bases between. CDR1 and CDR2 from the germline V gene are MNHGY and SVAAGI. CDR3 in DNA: TGTGCCAGCAGTTATCAGGGTAGTGTCTATGGCTACACCTTC. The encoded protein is CASSYQGSVYGYTF.

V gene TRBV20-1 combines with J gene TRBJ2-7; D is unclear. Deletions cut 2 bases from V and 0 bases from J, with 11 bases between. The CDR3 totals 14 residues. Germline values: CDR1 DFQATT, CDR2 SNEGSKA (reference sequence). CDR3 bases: TGCAGTGCTAGACCCTATTCAGACTCCTACGAGCAGTACTTC. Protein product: CSARPYSDSYEQYF.

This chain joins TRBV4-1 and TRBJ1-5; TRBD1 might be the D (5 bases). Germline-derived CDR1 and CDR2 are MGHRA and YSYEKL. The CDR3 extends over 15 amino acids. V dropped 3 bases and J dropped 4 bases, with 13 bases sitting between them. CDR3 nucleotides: TGCGCCAGCAGCCACGCGACAGAACCTAATCAGCCCCAGCATTTT. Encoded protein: CASSHATEPNQPQHF.

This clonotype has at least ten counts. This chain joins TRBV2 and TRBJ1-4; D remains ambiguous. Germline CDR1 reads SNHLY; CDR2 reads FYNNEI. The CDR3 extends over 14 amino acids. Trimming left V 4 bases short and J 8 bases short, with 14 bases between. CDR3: CASSVRGGGEKLFF. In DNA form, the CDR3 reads TGTGCCAGCAGTGTAAGAGGCGGCGGGGAAAAACTGTTTTTT.

The CDR3 DNA reads TGCAGCGTTGAAGAATTGACGGGAGTTCCTAACTATGGCTACACCTTC. It is translated as CSVEELTGVPNYGYTF. This chain joins TRBV29-1 and TRBJ1-2, with D unclear. V gave up 0 bases and J gave up 0 bases, with 14 bases separating them. The CDR3 length is 16 residues. Germline V gene lookup returns CDR1 SQVTM and CDR2 ANQGSEA.

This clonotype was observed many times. CDR3 loop: CSVGEDNEKLFF. The CDR3 nucleotides are TGCAGCGTTGGGGAGGATAATGAAAAACTGTTTTTT. This chain uses TRBV29-1 with TRBJ1-4, with no clear D. V shed 4 bases and J shed 4 bases, with 7 bases lying between them. Looked up from germline, CDR1 is SQVTM and CDR2 is ANQGSEA. The CDR3 has 12 amino acids.

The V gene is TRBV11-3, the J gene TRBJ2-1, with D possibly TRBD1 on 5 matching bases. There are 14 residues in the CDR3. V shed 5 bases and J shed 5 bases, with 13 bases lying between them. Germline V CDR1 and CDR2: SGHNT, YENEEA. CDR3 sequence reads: CASSPKTVHNEQFF. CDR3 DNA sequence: TGTGCCAGCAGCCCCAAGACAGTGCACAATGAGCAGTTCTTC.

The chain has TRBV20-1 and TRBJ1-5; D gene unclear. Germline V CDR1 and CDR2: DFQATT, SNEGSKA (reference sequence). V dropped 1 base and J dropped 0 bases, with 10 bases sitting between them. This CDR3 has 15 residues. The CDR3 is CSARVNSNSNQPQHF. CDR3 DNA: TGCAGTGCTAGAGTAAACAGTAATAGCAATCAGCCCCAGCATTTT.

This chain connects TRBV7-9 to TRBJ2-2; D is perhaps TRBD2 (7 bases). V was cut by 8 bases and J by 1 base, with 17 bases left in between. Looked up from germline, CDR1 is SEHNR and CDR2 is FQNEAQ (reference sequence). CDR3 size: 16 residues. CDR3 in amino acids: CASPAGASGNTGELFF. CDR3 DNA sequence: TGTGCCAGCCCCGCGGGGGCTAGCGGGAACACCGGGGAGCTGTTTTTT. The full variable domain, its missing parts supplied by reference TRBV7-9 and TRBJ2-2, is DTGVSQNPRHKITKRGQNVTFRCDPISEHNRLYWYRQTLGQGPEFLTYFQNEAQLEKSRLLSDRFSAERPKGSFSTLEIQRTEQGDSAMYLCASPAGASGNTGELFFGEGSRLTVL.

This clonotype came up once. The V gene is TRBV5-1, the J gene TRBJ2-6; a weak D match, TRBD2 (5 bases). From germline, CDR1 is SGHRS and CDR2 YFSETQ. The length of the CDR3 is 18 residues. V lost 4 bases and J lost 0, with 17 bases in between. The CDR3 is CASSPPAGSSSGANVLTF. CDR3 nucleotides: TGCGCCAGCAGCCCCCCCGCGGGCAGTAGCTCTGGGGCCAACGTCCTGACTTTC. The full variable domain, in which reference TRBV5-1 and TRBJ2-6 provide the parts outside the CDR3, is KAGVTQTPRYLIKTRGQQVTLSCSPISGHRSVSWYQQTPGQGLQFLFEYFSETQRNKGNFPGRFSGRQFSNSRSEMNVSTLELGDSALYLCASSPPAGSSSGANVLTFGAGSRLTVL.

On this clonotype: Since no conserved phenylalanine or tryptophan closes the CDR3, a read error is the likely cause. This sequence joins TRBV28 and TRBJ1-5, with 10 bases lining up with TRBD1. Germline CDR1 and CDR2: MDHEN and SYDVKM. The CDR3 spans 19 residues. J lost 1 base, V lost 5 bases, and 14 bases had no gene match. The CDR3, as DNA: TGTGCCAGCAGTCTGATAATCGGCGGGGACAGGGGCAGCAATCAGCCCCAGCATCTT. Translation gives CASSLIIGGDRGSNQPQHL.

The CDR3 loop is CSSRTGSYSPLHF. Written as DNA, the CDR3 is TGCAGTTCGAGGACAGGGTCTTATTCACCCCTCCACTTT. V is TRBV20-1 and J is TRBJ1-6; 8 nucleotides agree with TRBD1. Trimming cost V 8 bases and J 8 bases; bases outside gene matches: 8. Germline V gene sequence: CDR1 DFQATT, CDR2 SNEGSKA (reference sequence). The CDR3 contains 13 residues.

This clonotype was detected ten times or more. The CDR3 spells CASSSPPGGRHSNQPQHF. The CDR3 coding sequence is TGTGCCAGCAGTTCCCCCCCGGGGGGACGACATAGCAATCAGCCCCAGCATTTT. The V gene is TRBV28, the J gene TRBJ1-5; TRBD1 might be the D (5 bases). The CDR3 loop spans 18 amino acids. With 4 bases removed from V and 0 bases from J, the gap between germline ends came to 19 bases. Looked up from germline, CDR1 is MDHEN and CDR2 is SYDVKM.

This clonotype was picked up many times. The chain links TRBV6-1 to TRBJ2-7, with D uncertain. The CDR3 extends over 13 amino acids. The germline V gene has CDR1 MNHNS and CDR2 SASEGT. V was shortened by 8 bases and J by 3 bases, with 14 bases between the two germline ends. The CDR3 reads CASSYGSFYEQYF. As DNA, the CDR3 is TGTGCCAGCTCTTACGGGTCTTTCTACGAGCAGTACTTC.

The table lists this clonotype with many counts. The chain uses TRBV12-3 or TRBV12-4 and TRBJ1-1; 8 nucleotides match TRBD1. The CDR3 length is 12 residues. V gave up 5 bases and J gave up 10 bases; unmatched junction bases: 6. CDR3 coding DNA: TGTGCCAGCAGTACGACAGGGGACGGAGCTTTCTTT. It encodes CASSTTGDGAFF.

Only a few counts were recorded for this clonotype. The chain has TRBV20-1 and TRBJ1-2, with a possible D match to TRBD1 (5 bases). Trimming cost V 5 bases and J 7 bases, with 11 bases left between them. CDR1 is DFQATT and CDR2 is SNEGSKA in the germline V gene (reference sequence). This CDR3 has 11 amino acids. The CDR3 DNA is TGCAGTGCTGGGGACGACCGTGGCTACACCTTC. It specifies CSAGDDRGYTF.

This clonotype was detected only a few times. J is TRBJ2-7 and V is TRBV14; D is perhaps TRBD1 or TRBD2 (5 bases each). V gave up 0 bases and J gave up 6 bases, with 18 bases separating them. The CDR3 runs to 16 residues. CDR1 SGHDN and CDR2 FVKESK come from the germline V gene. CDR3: CASSQETGTGILEQYF. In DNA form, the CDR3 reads TGTGCCAGCAGCCAAGAGACCGGGACGGGAATCCTCGAGCAGTACTTC.

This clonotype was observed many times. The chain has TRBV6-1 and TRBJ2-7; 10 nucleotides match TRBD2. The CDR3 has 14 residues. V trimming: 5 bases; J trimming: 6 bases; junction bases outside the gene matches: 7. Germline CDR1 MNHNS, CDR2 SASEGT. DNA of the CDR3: TGTGCCAGCAGTCAAACGACTAGCGGGTCCGAGCAGTACTTC. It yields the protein CASSQTTSGSEQYF.

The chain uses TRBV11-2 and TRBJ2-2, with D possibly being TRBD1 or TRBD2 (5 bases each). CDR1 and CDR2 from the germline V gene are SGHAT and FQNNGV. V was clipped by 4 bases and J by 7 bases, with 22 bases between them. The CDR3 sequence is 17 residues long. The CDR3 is CASSSPLGGVWLGELFF. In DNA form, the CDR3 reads TGTGCCAGCAGCTCGCCCCTTGGGGGAGTCTGGCTCGGGGAGCTGTTTTTT.

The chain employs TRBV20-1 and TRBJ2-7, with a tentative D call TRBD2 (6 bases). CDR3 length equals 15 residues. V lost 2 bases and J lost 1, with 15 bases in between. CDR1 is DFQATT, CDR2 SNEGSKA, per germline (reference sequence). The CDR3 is CSARLVGTFSYEQYF. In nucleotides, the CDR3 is TGCAGTGCTAGACTAGTAGGGACTTTTTCCTACGAGCAGTACTTC.

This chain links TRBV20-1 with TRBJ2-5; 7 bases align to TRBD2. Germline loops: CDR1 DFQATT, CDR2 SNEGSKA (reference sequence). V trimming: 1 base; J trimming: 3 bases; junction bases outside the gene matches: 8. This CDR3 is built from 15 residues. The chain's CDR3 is CSARGAAGAEETQYF. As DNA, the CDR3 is TGCAGTGCTAGAGGGGCGGCGGGAGCGGAAGAGACCCAGTACTTC.

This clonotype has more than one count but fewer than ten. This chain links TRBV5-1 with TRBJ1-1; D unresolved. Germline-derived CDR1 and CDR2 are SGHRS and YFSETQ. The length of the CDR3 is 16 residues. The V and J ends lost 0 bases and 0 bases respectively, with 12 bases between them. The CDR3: CASSLARRQMNTEAFF. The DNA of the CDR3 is TGCGCCAGCAGCTTGGCGAGGAGGCAGATGAACACTGAAGCTTTCTTT.

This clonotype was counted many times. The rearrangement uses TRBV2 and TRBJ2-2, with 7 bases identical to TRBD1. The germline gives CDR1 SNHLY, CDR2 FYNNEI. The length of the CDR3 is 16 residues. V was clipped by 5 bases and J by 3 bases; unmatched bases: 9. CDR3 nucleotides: TGTGCCAGCAGTACAGACAGGGAATCAGACACCGGGGAGCTGTTTTTT. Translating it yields CASSTDRESDTGELFF.

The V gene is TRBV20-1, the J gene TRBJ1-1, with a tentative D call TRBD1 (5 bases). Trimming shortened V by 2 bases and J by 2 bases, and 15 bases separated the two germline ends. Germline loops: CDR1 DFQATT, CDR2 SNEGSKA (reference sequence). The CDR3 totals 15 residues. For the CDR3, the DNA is TGCAGTGCTAGACACCCGGACAAGCCTAACACTGAAGCTTTCTTT. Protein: CSARHPDKPNTEAFF.